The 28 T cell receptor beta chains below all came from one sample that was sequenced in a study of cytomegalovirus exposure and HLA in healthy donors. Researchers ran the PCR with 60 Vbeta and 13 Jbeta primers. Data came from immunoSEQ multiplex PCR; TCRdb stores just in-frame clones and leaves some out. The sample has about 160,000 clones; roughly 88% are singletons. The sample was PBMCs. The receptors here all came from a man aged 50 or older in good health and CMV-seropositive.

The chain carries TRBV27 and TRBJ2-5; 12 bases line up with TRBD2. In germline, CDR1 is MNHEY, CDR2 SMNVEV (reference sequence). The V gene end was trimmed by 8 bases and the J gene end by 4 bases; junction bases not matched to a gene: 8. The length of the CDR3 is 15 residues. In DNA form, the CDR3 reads TGTGCCAGCGGGTCGATGGGACTAGCGGGAGAGACCCAGTACTTC. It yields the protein CASGSMGLAGETQYF.

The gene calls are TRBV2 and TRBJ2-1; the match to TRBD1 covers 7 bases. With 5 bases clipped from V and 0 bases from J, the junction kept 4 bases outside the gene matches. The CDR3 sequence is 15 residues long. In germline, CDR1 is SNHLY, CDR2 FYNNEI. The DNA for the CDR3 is TGTGCCAGCAGTAAGGGGGCCAGCTCCTACAATGAGCAGTTCTTC. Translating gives CASSKGASSYNEQFF.

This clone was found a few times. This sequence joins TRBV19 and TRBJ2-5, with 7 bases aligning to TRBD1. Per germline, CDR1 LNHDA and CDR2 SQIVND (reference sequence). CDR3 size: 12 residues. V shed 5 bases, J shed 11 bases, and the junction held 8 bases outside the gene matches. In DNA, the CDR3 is TGTGCCAGTAGTGAGGGGGCCCTAGAGCAGTACTTC. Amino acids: CASSEGALEQYF.

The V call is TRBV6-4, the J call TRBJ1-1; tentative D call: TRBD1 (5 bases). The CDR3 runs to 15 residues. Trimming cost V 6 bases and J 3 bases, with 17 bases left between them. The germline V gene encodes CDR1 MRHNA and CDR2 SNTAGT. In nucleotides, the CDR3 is TGTGCCAGCAGCCCGTCCCAGGGAATGGACACTGAAGCTTTCTTT. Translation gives CASSPSQGMDTEAFF.

This chain's CDR3 is CSVRGLAGTTDTQYF. The CDR3 region has the DNA TGCAGCGTTAGAGGACTAGCGGGGACCACAGATACGCAGTATTTT. The J gene is TRBJ2-3, the V gene TRBV29-1; TRBD2 matches at 12 bases. Per the germline V gene, CDR1 is SQVTM and CDR2 is ANQGSEA. The CDR3 totals 15 residues. After removal of 5 bases from V and 2 bases from J, the junction contained 5 bases not matched to a gene.

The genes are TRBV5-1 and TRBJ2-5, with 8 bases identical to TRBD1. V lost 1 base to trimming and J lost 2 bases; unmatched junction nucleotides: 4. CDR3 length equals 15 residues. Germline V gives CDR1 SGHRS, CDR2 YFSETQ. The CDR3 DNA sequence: TGCGCCAGCAGCTTGACAGGGGGATTTCAAGAGACCCAGTACTTC. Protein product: CASSLTGGFQETQYF.

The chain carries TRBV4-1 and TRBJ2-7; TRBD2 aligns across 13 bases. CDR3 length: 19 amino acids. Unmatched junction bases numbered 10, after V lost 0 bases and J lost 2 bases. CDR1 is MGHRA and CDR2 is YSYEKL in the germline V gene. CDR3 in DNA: TGCGCCAGCAGCCAAGAGGGACTAGCGGGAACCACGAGCACCTACGAGCAGTACGTC. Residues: CASSQEGLAGTTSTYEQYV.

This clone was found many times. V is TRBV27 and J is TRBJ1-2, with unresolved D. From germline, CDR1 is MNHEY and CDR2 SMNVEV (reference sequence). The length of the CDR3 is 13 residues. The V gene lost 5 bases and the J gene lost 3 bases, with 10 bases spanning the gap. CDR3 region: CASSRSFDYGYTF. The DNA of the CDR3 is TGTGCCAGCAGTCGGTCCTTCGACTATGGCTACACCTTC.

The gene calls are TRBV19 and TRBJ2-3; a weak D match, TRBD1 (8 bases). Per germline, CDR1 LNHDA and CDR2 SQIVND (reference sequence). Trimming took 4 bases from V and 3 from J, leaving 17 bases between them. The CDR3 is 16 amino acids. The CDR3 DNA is TGTGCCAGTAGTACCGAGGACAGGGAGGGGACAGATACGCAGTATTTT. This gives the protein CASSTEDREGTDTQYF.

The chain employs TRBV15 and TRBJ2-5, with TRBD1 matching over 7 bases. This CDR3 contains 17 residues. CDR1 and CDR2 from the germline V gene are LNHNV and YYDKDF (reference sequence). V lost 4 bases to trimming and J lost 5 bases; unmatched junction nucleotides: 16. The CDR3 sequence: CATSIGTDDLRSETQYF. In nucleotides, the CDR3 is TGTGCCACCAGCATAGGGACAGACGATCTCCGTTCGGAGACCCAGTACTTC. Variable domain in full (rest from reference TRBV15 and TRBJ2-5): DAMVIQNPRYQVTQFGKPVTLSCSQTLNHNVMYWYQQKSSQAPKLLFHYYDKDFNNEADTPDNFQSRRPNTSFCFLDIRSPGLGDTAMYLCATSIGTDDLRSETQYFGPGTRLLVL.

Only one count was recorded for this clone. CDR3 in amino acids: CASSLAVNTEAFF. In nucleotides, the CDR3 is TGCGCCAGCAGCTTGGCAGTGAACACTGAAGCTTTCTTT. The genes are TRBV5-1 and TRBJ1-1; D unresolved. V lost 0 bases and J lost 0, with 3 bases in between. The CDR3 length is 13 residues. Germline V gives CDR1 SGHRS, CDR2 YFSETQ.

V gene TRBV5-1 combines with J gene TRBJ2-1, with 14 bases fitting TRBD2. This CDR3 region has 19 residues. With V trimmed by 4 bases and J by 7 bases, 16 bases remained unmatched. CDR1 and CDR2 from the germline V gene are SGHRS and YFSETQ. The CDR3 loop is CASSRASGTSGGPGNEQFF. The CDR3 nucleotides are TGCGCCAGCAGCAGAGCCTCCGGGACTAGCGGGGGACCGGGGAATGAGCAGTTCTTC.

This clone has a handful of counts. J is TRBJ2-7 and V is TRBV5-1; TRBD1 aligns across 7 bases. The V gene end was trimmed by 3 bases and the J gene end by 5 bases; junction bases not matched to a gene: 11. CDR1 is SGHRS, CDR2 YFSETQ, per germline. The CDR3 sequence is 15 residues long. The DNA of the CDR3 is TGCGCCAGCAGCTCTTTCGACAGGGACCCAAACGAGCAGTACTTC. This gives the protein CASSSFDRDPNEQYF.

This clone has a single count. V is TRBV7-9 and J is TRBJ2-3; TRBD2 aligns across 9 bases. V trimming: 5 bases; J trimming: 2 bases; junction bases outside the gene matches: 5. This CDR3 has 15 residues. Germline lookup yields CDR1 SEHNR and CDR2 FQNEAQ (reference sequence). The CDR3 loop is CASSGVAGATDTQYF. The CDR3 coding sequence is TGTGCCAGCAGCGGGGTAGCGGGGGCCACAGATACGCAGTATTTT.

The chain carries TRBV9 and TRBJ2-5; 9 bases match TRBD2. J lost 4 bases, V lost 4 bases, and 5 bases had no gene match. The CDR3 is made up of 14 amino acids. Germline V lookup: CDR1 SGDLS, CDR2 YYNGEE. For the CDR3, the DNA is TGTGCCAGCAGCCCCGGGACTAGCCGAGAGACCCAGTACTTC. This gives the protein CASSPGTSRETQYF. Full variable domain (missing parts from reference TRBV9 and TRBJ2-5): DSGVTQTPKHLITATGQRVTLRCSPRSGDLSVYWYQQSLDQGLQFLIQYYNGEERAKGNILERFSAQQFPDLHSELNLSSLELGDSALYFCASSPGTSRETQYFGPGTRLLVL.

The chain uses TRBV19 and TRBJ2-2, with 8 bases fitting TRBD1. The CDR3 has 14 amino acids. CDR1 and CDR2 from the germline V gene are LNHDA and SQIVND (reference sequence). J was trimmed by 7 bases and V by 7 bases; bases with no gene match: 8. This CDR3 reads CASTRQGLGGELFF. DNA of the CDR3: TGTGCCAGTACAAGACAGGGGTTGGGCGGGGAGCTGTTTTTT.

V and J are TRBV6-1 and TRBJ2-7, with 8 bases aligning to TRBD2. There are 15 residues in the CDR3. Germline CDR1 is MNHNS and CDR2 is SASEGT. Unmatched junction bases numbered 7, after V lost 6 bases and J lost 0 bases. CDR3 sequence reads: CASRRLARSSYEQYV. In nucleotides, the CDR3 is TGTGCCAGCAGACGACTAGCGAGGAGCTCCTACGAGCAGTACGTC.

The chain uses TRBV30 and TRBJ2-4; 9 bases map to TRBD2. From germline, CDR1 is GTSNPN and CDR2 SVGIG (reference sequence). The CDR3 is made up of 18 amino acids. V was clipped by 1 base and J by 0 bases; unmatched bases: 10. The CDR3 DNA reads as TGTGCCTGGAGTGAGGGGTCTAGCGGGGCCTTAGCCAAAAACATTCAGTACTTC. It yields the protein CAWSEGSSGALAKNIQYF.

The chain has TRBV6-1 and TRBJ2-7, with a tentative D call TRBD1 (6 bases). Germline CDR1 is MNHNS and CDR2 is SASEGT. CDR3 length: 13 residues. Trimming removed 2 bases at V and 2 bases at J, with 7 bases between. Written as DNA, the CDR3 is TGTGCCAGCAGTGAAAGGACAGCCTACGAGCAGTACGTC. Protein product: CASSERTAYEQYV.

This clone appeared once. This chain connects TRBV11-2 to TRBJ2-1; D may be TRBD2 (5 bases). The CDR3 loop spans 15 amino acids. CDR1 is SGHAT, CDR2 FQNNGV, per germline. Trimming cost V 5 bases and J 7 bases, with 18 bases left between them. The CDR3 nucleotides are TGTGCCAGCAGCCCGCTCGAGCGGTCTAGGAATGAGCAGTTCTTC. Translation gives CASSPLERSRNEQFF.

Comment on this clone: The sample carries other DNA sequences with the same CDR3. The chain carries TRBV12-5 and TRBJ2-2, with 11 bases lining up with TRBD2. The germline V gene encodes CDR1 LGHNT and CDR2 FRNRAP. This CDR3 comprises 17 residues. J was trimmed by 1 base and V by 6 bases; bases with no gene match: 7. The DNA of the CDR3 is TGTGCTAGTGGCCTATCGACTAGCGGGGTGAACACCGGGGAGCTGTTTTTT. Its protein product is CASGLSTSGVNTGELFF.

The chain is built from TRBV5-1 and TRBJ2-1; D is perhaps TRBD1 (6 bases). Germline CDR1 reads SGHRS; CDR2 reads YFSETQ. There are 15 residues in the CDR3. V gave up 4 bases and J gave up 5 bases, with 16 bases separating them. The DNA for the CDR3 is TGCGCCAGCAGCCTAACAGGGAGTCAGGACAATGAGCAGTTCTTC. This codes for CASSLTGSQDNEQFF.

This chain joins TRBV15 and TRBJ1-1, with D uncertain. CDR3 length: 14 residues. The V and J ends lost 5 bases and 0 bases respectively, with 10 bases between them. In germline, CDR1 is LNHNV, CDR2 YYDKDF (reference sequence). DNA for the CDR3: TGTGCCACCAGCCCCTCGGGGATGAACACTGAAGCTTTCTTT. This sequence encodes CATSPSGMNTEAFF.

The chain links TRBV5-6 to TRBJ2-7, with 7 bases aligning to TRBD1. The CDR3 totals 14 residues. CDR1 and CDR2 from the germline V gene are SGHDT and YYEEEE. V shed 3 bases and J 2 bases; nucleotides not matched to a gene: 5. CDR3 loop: CASSSLGTAYEQYF. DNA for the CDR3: TGTGCCAGCAGCTCACTAGGGACAGCCTACGAGCAGTACTTC.

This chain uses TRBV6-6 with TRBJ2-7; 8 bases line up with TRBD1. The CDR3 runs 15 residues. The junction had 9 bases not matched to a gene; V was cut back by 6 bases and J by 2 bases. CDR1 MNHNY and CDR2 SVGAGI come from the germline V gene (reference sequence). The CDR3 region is CASRKTGVATYEQYF. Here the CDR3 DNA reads TGTGCCAGCAGGAAGACAGGGGTCGCCACCTACGAGCAGTACTTC.

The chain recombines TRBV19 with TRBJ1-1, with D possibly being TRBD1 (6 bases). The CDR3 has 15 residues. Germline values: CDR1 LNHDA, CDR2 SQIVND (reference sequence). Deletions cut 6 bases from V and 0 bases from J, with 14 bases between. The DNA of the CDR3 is TGTGCCAGTAGCAAGGGGACACAACTGAACACTGAAGCTTTCTTT. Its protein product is CASSKGTQLNTEAFF.

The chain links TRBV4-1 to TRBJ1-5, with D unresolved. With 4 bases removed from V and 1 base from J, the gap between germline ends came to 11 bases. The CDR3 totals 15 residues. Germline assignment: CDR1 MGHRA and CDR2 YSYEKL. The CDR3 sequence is CASSLNLQSNQPQHF. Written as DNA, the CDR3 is TGCGCCAGCAGCCTAAATCTGCAGAGCAATCAGCCCCAGCATTTT.

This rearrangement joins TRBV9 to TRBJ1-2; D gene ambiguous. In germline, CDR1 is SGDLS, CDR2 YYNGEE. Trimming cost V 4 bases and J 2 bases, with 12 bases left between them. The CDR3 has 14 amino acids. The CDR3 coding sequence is TGTGCCAGCAGCTCGCACAGCGGAAACTATGGCTACACCTTC. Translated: CASSSHSGNYGYTF.